A single count supports the clone carrying this TCR beta chain. Participants reported their clinical history, and cohort assignment relied on those reports. For recovered donors of Cohort 3, there were two negative PCRs, clearance, or symptom resolution. Assay used: immunoSEQ multiplex PCR; TCRdb lists only in-frame clones, some missing. The sample lists a few hundred thousand clones; roughly nine tenths were seen once. These data originate in a study of blood T cell repertoires in COVID-19. About the study: In each case, the material was cDNA or gDNA derived from T cells, B-cell-depleted T cells, or PBMCs.

V lost 3 bases to trimming and J lost 4 bases, with 9 bases between them. The CDR3 extends over 13 amino acids. CDR1 is DFQATT and CDR2 is SNEGSKA in the germline V gene (reference sequence). The sequenced sample consisted of PBMCs or T cells enriched from blood (not recorded which). The chain combines TRBV20-1 with TRBJ1-4; maybe TRBD1 (5 bases). This TCR was recovered from a woman aged 45-65 years who had recovered from COVID-19. The CDR3 here is CSASAGINEKLFF. The CDR3 DNA follows: TGCAGTGCTAGTGCAGGGATTAATGAAAAACTGTTTTTT.